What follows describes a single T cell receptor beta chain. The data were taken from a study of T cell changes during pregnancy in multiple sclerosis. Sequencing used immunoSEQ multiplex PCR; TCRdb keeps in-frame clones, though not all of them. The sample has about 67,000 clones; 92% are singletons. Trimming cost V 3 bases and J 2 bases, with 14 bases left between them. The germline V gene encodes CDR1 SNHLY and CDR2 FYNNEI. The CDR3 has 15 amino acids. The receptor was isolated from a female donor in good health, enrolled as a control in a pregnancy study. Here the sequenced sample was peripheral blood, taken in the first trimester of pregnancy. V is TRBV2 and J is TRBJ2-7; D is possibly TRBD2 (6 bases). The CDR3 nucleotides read TGTGCCAGCAGTGAGATGGCGGGACGAGCCTACGAGCAGTACTTC. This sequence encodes CASSEMAGRAYEQYF.